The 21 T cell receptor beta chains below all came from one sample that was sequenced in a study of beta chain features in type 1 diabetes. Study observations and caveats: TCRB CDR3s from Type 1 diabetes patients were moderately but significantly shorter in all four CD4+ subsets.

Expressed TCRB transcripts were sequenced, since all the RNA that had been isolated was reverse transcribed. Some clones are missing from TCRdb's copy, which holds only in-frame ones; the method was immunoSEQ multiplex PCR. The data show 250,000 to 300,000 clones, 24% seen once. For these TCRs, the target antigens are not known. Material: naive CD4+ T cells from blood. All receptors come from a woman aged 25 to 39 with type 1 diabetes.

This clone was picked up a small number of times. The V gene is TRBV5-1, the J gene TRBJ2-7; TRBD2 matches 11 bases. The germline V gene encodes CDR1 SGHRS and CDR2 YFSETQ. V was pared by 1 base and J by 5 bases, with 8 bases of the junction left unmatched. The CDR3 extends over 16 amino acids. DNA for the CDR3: TGCGCCAGCAGCTTGCAACTAGCGGGAGTATACCACGAGCAGTACTTC. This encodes CASSLQLAGVYHEQYF.

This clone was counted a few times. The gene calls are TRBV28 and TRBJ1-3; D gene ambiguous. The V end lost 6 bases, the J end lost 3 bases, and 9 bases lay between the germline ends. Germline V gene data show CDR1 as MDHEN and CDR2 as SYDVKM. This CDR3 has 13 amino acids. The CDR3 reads CASRLTSGNTIYF. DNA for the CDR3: TGTGCCAGCAGACTAACGAGTGGAAACACCATATATTTT.

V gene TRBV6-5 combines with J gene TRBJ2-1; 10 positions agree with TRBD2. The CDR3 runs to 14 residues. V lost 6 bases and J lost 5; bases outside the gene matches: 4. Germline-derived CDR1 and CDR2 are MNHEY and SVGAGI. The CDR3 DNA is TGTGCCAGCAGGGCTAGCGGGGGTGACAATGAGCAGTTCTTC. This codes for CASRASGGDNEQFF.

CDR3 amino acids: CAWTPGLAGGETQYF. CDR3 sequence (DNA): TGTGCCTGGACGCCCGGACTAGCGGGAGGCGAGACCCAGTACTTC. The chain carries TRBV30 and TRBJ2-5; 14 bases fit TRBD2. J lost 5 bases, V lost 4 bases, and 6 bases had no gene match. CDR1 GTSNPN and CDR2 SVGIG come from the germline V gene (reference sequence). The CDR3 loop spans 15 amino acids.

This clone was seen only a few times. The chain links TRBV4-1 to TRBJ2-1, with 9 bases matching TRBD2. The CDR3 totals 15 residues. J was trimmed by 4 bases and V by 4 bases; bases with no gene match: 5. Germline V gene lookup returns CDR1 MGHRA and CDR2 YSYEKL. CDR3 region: CASSLGTSPYNEQFF. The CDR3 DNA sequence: TGCGCCAGCAGCCTGGGGACTAGCCCATACAATGAGCAGTTCTTC.

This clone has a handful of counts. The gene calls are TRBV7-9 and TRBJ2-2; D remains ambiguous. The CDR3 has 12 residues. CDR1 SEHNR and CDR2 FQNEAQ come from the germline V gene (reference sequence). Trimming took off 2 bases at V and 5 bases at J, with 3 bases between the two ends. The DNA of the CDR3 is TGTGCCAGCAGCTTACCAACCGGGGAGCTGTTTTTT. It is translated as CASSLPTGELFF.

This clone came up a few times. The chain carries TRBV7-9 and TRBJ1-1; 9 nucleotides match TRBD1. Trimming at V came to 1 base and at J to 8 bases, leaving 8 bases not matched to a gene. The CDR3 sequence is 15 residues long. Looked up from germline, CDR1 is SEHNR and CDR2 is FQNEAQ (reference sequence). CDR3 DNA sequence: TGTGCCAGCAGCTTAGAGTTGGGACAGGGCACAGAAGCTTTCTTT. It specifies CASSLELGQGTEAFF.

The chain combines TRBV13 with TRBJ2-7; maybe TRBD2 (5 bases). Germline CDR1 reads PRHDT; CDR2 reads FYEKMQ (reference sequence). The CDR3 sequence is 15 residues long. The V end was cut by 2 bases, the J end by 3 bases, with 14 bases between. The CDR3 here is CASSLNGAVIYEQYF. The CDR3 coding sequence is TGTGCCAGCAGCTTAAACGGAGCGGTAATCTACGAGCAGTACTTC.

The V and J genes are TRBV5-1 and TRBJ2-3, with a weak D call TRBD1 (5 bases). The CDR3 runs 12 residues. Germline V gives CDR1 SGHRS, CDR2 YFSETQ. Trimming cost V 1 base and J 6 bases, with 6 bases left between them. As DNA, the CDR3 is TGCGCCAGCAGCTTGCACAGGGATACGCAGTATTTT. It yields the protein CASSLHRDTQYF.

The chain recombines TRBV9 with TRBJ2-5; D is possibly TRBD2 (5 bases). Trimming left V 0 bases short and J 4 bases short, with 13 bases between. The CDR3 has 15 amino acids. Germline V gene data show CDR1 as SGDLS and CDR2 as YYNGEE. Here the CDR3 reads CASSVAGGLGETQYF. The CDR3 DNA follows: TGTGCCAGCAGCGTAGCTGGCGGGCTAGGAGAGACCCAGTACTTC. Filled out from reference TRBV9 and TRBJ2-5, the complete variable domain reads DSGVTQTPKHLITATGQRVTLRCSPRSGDLSVYWYQQSLDQGLQFLIQYYNGEERAKGNILERFSAQQFPDLHSELNLSSLELGDSALYFCASSVAGGLGETQYFGPGTRLLVL.

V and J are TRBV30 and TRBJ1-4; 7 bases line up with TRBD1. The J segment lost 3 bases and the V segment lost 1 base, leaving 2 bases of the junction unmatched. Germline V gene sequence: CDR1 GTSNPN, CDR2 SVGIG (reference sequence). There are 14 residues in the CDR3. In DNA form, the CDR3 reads TGTGCCTGGAGTGCAGGACAGGCTAATGAAAAACTGTTTTTT. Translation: CAWSAGQANEKLFF.

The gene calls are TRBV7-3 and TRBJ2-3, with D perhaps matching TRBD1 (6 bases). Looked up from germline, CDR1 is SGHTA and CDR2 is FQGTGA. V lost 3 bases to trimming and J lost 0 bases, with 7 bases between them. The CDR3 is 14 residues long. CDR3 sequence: CASSFRGSTDTQYF. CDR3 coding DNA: TGTGCCAGCAGCTTTAGGGGGAGCACAGATACGCAGTATTTT.

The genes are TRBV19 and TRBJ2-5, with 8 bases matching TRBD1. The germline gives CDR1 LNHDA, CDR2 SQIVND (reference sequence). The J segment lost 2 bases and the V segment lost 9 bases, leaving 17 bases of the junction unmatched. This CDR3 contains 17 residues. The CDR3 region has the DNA TGTGCCAGCATACGGAGGGGATGGGACAGGCCGCAAGAGACCCAGTACTTC. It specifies CASIRRGWDRPQETQYF. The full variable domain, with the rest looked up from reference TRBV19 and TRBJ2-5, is DGGITQSPKYLFRKEGQNVTLSCEQNLNHDAMYWYRQDPGQGLRLIYYSQIVNDFQKGDIAEGYSVSREKKESFPLTVTSAQKNPTAFYLCASIRRGWDRPQETQYFGPGTRLLVL.

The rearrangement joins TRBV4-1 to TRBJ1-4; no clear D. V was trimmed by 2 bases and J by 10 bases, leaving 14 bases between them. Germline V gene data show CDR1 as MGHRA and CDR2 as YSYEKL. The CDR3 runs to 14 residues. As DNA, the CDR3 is TGCGCCAGCAGCCAACGGGAGCTGGCGGGAAAACTGTTTTTT. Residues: CASSQRELAGKLFF.

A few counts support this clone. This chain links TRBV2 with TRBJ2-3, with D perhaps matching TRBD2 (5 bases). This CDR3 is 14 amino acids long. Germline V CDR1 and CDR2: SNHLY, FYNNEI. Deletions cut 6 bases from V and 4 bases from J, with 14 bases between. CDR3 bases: TGTGCCAGCAGCCCCACTAGAGTCGCAGATACGCAGTATTTT. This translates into CASSPTRVADTQYF.

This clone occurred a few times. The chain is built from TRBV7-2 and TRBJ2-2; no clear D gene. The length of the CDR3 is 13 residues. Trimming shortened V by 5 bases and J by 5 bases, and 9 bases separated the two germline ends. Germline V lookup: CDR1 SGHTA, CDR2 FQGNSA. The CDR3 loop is CASSRSVTGELFF. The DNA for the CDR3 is TGTGCCAGCAGCCGCAGCGTGACCGGGGAGCTGTTTTTT.

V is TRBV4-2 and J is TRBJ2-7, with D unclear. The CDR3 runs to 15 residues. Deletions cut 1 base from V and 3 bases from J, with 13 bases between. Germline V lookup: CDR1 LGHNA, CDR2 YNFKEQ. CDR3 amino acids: CASSQVELVGYEQYF. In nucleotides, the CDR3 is TGTGCCAGCAGCCAAGTTGAGCTAGTGGGCTACGAGCAGTACTTC.

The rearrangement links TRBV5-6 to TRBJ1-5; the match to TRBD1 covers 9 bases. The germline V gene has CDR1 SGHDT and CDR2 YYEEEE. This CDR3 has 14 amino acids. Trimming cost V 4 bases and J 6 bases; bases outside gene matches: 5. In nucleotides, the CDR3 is TGTGCCAGCAGCGCACAGGGGGCAGGTCAGCCCCAGCATTTT. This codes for CASSAQGAGQPQHF.

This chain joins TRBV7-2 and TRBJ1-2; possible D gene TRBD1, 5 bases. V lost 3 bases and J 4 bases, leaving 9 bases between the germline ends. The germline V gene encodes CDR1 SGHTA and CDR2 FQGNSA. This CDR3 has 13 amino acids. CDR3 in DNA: TGTGCCAGCAGCTTCCAGGGCGCCTATGGCTACACCTTC. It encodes CASSFQGAYGYTF.

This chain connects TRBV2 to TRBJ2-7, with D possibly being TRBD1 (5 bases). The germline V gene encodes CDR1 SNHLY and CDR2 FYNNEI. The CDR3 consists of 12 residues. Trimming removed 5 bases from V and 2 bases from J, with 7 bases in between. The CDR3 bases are TGTGCCAGCAGTAGGGGCGCCTACGAGCAGTACTTC. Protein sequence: CASSRGAYEQYF.

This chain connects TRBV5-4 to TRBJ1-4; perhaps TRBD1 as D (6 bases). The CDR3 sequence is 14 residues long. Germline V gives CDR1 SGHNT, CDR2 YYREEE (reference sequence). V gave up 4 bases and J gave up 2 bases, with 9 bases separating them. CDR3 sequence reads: CASSPQGTNEKLFF. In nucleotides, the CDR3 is TGTGCCAGCAGCCCCCAGGGGACTAATGAAAAACTGTTTTTT.